These 20 T cell receptor beta chains share one sample of origin, sequenced in a study of T cell responses to AZD1222 COVID-19 vaccine. Profiled with immunoSEQ multiplex PCR; TCRdb holds only in-frame clones, not every one. The data hold 180,000 or so clones, with approximately 91% observed a single time. The sequenced sample was peripheral blood, obtained on day 0 of AZD1222 vaccination. The receptor source for this set is an adult in good health.

In this sample, this clone turned up once. This sequence joins TRBV6-5 and TRBJ2-6, with 7 positions matching TRBD1. In germline, CDR1 is MNHEY, CDR2 SVGAGI. Losses at the gene ends were 7 bases for V and 2 bases for J; bases not matched to a gene: 5. The CDR3 is 15 amino acids. The CDR3: CASTEGGAGANVLTF. For the CDR3, the DNA is TGTGCCAGCACCGAAGGGGGCGCTGGGGCCAACGTCCTGACTTTC.

The chain carries TRBV19 and TRBJ2-7; 8 bases map to TRBD2. Per germline, CDR1 LNHDA and CDR2 SQIVND (reference sequence). V gave up 3 bases and J gave up 5 bases; unmatched junction bases: 12. This CDR3 has 16 amino acids. CDR3 sequence reads: CASSMYFSGAYDEQYF. The CDR3 nucleotides are TGTGCCAGTAGTATGTACTTTAGCGGGGCCTACGACGAGCAGTACTTC.

The chain is built from TRBV13 and TRBJ2-7, with 7 bases lining up with TRBD2. The germline CDR1 and CDR2 sequences are PRHDT and FYEKMQ (reference sequence). The CDR3 is 15 residues long. V was clipped by 5 bases and J by 5 bases; unmatched bases: 12. CDR3 in DNA: TGTGCCAGCAGCCAAAACCTAGCGGCCCTAAACGAGCAGTACTTC. Translation gives CASSQNLAALNEQYF.

J is TRBJ2-4 and V is TRBV28, with D maybe TRBD2 (6 bases). Trimming stripped 8 bases from V and 0 bases from J, with 20 bases between. The germline CDR1 and CDR2 sequences are MDHEN and SYDVKM. The CDR3 contains 17 residues. The CDR3 bases are TGTGCCAGCGTAGGGTCCGGGAGACAACTAGCCAAAAACATTCAGTACTTC. Protein: CASVGSGRQLAKNIQYF.

The chain uses TRBV19 and TRBJ2-3, with 8 bases identical to TRBD1. Losses at the gene ends were 0 bases for V and 1 base for J; bases not matched to a gene: 3. The CDR3 runs 16 residues. Germline V gene data show CDR1 as LNHDA and CDR2 as SQIVND (reference sequence). The CDR3 sequence is CASSIDLGQGTDTQYF. The CDR3, as DNA: TGTGCCAGTAGTATAGATCTGGGACAGGGCACAGATACGCAGTATTTT. Supplemented by reference TRBV19 and TRBJ2-3, the full variable domain reads DGGITQSPKYLFRKEGQNVTLSCEQNLNHDAMYWYRQDPGQGLRLIYYSQIVNDFQKGDIAEGYSVSREKKESFPLTVTSAQKNPTAFYLCASSIDLGQGTDTQYFGPGTRLTVL.

This clone was detected only a few times. V and J are TRBV7-8 and TRBJ1-4, with unresolved D. The CDR3 contains 14 residues. Germline-derived CDR1 and CDR2 are SGHVS and FQNEAQ. Trimming shortened V by 5 bases and J by 1 base, and 8 bases separated the two germline ends. CDR3 sequence reads: CASSRVLTNEKLFF. The CDR3 DNA is TGTGCCAGCAGCAGAGTATTAACTAATGAAAAACTGTTTTTT.

This clone was recorded once. The chain recombines TRBV6-5 with TRBJ2-3; 10 bases align to TRBD2. The CDR3 extends over 16 amino acids. Looked up from germline, CDR1 is MNHEY and CDR2 is SVGAGI. The trim removed 4 bases at V and 3 bases at J, leaving 7 bases unmatched. CDR3 region: CASSWKIAGGTDTQYF. In DNA form, the CDR3 reads TGTGCCAGCAGTTGGAAGATAGCGGGAGGAACAGATACGCAGTATTTT.

The chain employs TRBV9 and TRBJ1-4; D gene ambiguous. The V end lost 0 bases, the J end lost 0 bases, and 6 bases lay between the germline ends. The germline V gene encodes CDR1 SGDLS and CDR2 YYNGEE. The CDR3 sequence is 15 residues long. The CDR3: CASSVDSATNEKLFF. The CDR3 DNA reads TGTGCCAGCAGCGTAGACTCAGCAACTAATGAAAAACTGTTTTTT.

The chain combines TRBV5-6 with TRBJ2-3; D unclear. Germline V gene sequence: CDR1 SGHDT, CDR2 YYEEEE. Trimming removed 4 bases from V and 10 bases from J, with 13 bases in between. This CDR3 is built from 12 residues. The CDR3: CASSKGRVAQYF. The CDR3 bases are TGTGCCAGCAGCAAGGGCCGAGTAGCGCAGTATTTT.

The gene calls are TRBV10-3 and TRBJ1-3, with D hard to call. Germline lookup yields CDR1 ENHRY and CDR2 SYGVKD. The CDR3 sequence is 15 residues long. Trimming shortened V by 0 bases and J by 0 bases, and 6 bases separated the two germline ends. As DNA, the CDR3 is TGTGCCATCAGTGAGTCATCCTTCTCTGGAAACACCATATATTTT. It is translated as CAISESSFSGNTIYF.

CDR3 sequence reads: CASTAWGYEQYF. The CDR3 DNA reads TGTGCCAGCACCGCCTGGGGCTACGAGCAGTACTTC. This chain links TRBV6-5 with TRBJ2-7; D unclear. Germline CDR1 and CDR2: MNHEY and SVGAGI. The germline V and J ends were trimmed by 7 bases and 3 bases, with 10 bases remaining between them. The CDR3 runs 12 residues.

This clone appeared once. The chain uses TRBV5-1 and TRBJ2-2; 9 bases are shared with TRBD2. V lost 1 base, J lost 6 bases, and 4 bases stayed unmatched. This CDR3 spans 15 amino acids. Looked up from germline, CDR1 is SGHRS and CDR2 is YFSETQ. The CDR3 DNA sequence: TGCGCCAGCAGCTTGTGGGCGGGAGGGCCCGGGGAGCTGTTTTTT. It codes for CASSLWAGGPGELFF.

This chain uses TRBV5-4 with TRBJ2-3; D uncertain. V lost 0 bases and J 4 bases, leaving 9 bases between the germline ends. Germline-derived CDR1 and CDR2 are SGHNT and YYREEE (reference sequence). There are 14 residues in the CDR3. The CDR3 DNA is TGTGCCAGCAGCTTGGATCCGGAGTCAGATACGCAGTATTTT. Translating gives CASSLDPESDTQYF. Full variable domain (rest looked up from reference TRBV5-4 and TRBJ2-3): ETGVTQSPTHLIKTRGQQVTLRCSSQSGHNTVSWYQQALGQGPQFIFQYYREEENGRGNFPPRFSGLQFPNYSSELNVNALELDDSALYLCASSLDPESDTQYFGPGTRLTVL.

The count of this clone is one. This chain uses TRBV5-1 with TRBJ1-5; no firm D call. The germline CDR1 and CDR2 sequences are SGHRS and YFSETQ. The V end lost 0 bases, the J end lost 3 bases, and 4 bases lay between the germline ends. The length of the CDR3 is 13 residues. The CDR3 DNA reads as TGCGCCAGCAGCTTGGATATCAATCAGCCCCAGCATTTT. It specifies CASSLDINQPQHF.

The chain has TRBV10-2 and TRBJ2-7; 10 bases agree with TRBD2. The CDR3 extends over 15 amino acids. J lost 4 bases, V lost 5 bases, and 8 bases had no gene match. Per germline, CDR1 WSHSY and CDR2 SAAADI. This chain's CDR3 is CASSFGLAERYEQYF. CDR3 sequence (DNA): TGCGCCAGCAGTTTTGGACTAGCGGAGAGGTACGAGCAGTACTTC.

The chain combines TRBV28 with TRBJ1-6, with TRBD1 identical over 7 bases. Germline V gene lookup returns CDR1 MDHEN and CDR2 SYDVKM. The CDR3 length is 17 residues. The V segment lost 2 bases and the J segment 8 bases; nucleotides outside the gene matches: 12. Here the CDR3 DNA reads TGTGCCAGCAGTTTACGGGGCCGACAGGGTGGGTATTCACCCCTCCACTTT. Translated: CASSLRGRQGGYSPLHF. Together with reference TRBV28 and TRBJ1-6, the CDR3 gives the full variable domain: DVKVTQSSRYLVKRTGEKVFLECVQDMDHENMFWYRQDPGLGLRLIYFSYDVKMKEKGDIPEGYSVSREKKERFSLILESASTNQTSMYLCASSLRGRQGGYSPLHFGNGTRLTVT.

This clone occurred a few times. The V call is TRBV4-3, the J call TRBJ1-5; TRBD1 agrees at 7 bases. The CDR3 covers 18 residues. The V gene end was trimmed by 0 bases and the J gene end by 5 bases; junction bases not matched to a gene: 13. Germline V gene sequence: CDR1 LGHNA, CDR2 YSLEER. The chain's CDR3 is CASSQDLRQGWKDQPQHF. The CDR3, as DNA: TGCGCCAGCAGCCAAGATCTACGACAGGGATGGAAGGATCAGCCCCAGCATTTT.

The chain couples TRBV28 to TRBJ2-3; the D is unclear. Germline-derived CDR1 and CDR2 are MDHEN and SYDVKM. CDR3 size: 14 residues. The ends were cut back, 6 bases at V and 2 bases at J, with 12 bases in the middle. The CDR3: CASSSLVNTDTQYF. The CDR3 DNA reads as TGTGCCAGCAGCTCCCTCGTCAACACAGATACGCAGTATTTT.

This chain joins TRBV19 and TRBJ1-2; 8 bases fit TRBD1. Germline loops: CDR1 LNHDA, CDR2 SQIVND (reference sequence). V was pared by 6 bases and J by 4 bases, with 7 bases of the junction left unmatched. This CDR3 spans 14 amino acids. The DNA for the CDR3 is TGTGCCAGTAGAGAACGGACAGGGAGCTATGGCTACACCTTC. This codes for CASRERTGSYGYTF.

The rearrangement joins TRBV5-8 to TRBJ2-7; no clear D gene. The ends were cut back, 0 bases at V and 2 bases at J, with 9 bases in the middle. This CDR3 spans 14 amino acids. The germline CDR1 and CDR2 sequences are SGHTS and YDEGEE. The CDR3 bases are TGTGCCAGCAGCTTGGCCGACGGTACCTACGAGCAGTACTTC. Residues: CASSLADGTYEQYF.